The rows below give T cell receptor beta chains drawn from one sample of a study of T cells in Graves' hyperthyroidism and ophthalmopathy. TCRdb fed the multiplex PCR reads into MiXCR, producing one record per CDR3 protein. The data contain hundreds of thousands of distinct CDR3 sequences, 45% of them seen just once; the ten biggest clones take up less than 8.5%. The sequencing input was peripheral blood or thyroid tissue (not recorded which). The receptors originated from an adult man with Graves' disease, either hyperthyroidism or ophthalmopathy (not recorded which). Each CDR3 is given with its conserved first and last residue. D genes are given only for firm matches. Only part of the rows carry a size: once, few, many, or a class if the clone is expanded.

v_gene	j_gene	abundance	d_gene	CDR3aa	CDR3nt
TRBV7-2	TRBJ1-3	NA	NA	CASSLDGPGNTIYF	TGTGCCAGCAGCTTGGATGGACCTGGAAACACCATATATTTT
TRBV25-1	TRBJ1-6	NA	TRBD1	CASSGTGNGNSPLHF	TGTGCCAGCAGCGGGACAGGGAATGGTAATTCACCCCTCCACTTT
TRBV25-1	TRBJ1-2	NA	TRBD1	CAWRSSITGTVSYGYTF	TGTGCCTGGAGATCCTCTATTACCGGGACAGTAAGCTATGGCTACACCTTC
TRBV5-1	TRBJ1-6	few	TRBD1	CASSNRGPSPLHF	TGCGCCAGCAGCAACAGGGGTCCCTCACCCCTCCACTTT
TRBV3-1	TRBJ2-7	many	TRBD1	CASSQDGDRGSEQYF	TGTGCCAGCAGCCAAGATGGGGACAGGGGTTCCGAGCAGTACTTC
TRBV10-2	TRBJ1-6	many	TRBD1	CASSAGGEGSPLHF	TGCGCCAGCAGTGCAGGGGGAGAGGGATCACCCCTCCACTTT
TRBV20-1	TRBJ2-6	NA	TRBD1	CSATETGTGILGANVLTF	TGCAGTGCTACCGAGACAGGGACGGGCATTCTGGGGGCCAACGTCCTGACTTTC
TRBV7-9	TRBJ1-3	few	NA	CASSLGGLPGNTIYF	TGTGCCAGCAGCTTAGGGGGGCTCCCTGGAAACACCATATATTTT
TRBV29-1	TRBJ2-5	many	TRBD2	CSLAGNQETQYF	TGCAGCCTAGCGGGAAACCAAGAGACCCAGTACTTC
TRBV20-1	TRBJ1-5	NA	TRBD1	CSATPTGLGQPQHF	TGCAGTGCTACCCCGACAGGGTTGGGGCAGCCCCAGCATTTT
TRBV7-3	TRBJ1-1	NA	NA	CASSALGGGTEAFF	TGTGCCAGCAGCGCGTTGGGGGGAGGGACTGAAGCTTTCTTT
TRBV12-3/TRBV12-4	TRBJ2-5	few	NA	CASTPTNQETQYF	TGTGCCAGCACCCCGACCAACCAAGAGACCCAGTACTTC
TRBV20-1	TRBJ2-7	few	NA	CSARVGTFTSYEQYF	TGCAGTGCTCGAGTTGGGACTTTTACTTCCTACGAGCAGTACTTC
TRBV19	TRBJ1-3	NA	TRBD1	CVSKGQSSGNTIYF	TGTGTCAGTAAGGGACAGAGCTCTGGAAACACCATATATTTT
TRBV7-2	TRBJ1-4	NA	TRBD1	CASSLAQGRGEKLFF	TGTGCCAGCAGCTTAGCACAGGGGAGAGGGGAAAAACTGTTTTTT
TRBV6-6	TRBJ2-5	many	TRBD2	CASTSGGHVEETQYF	TGTGCCAGCACCAGCGGGGGACACGTCGAAGAGACCCAGTACTTC
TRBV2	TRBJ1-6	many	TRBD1	CASTGDRVYNSPLHF	TGTGCCAGCACTGGAGACAGGGTCTATAATTCACCCCTCCACTTT
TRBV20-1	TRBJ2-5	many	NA	CSAGDLHETQYF	TGCAGTGCTGGGGACTTGCATGAGACCCAGTACTTC
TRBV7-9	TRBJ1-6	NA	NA	CASSLFGDNSYNSPLHF	TGTGCCAGCAGCTTATTTGGGGACAACTCCTATAATTCACCCCTCCACTTT
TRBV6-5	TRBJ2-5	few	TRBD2	CASSSVSGGRETQYF	TGTGCCAGCAGTTCCGTTAGCGGGGGGCGCGAGACCCAGTACTTC
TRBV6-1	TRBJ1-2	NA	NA	CASTEAIGYTF	TGTGCCAGCACCGAAGCGATAGGCTACACCTTC
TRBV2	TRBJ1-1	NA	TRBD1	CASSEEGADNTEAFF	TGTGCCAGCAGTGAGGAGGGGGCGGACAACACTGAAGCTTTCTTT
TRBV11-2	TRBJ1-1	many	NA	CASSLDMVNTEAFF	TGTGCCAGCAGCTTAGACATGGTGAACACTGAAGCTTTCTTT
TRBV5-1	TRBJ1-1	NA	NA	CASSPDWRRRSTEAFF	TGCGCCAGCAGCCCGGACTGGAGGCGGAGGTCGACTGAAGCTTTCTTT
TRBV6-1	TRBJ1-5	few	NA	CASKREVDQPQHF	TGTGCCAGCAAGAGGGAGGTAGATCAGCCCCAGCATTTT
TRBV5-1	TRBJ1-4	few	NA	CASSGGGATNEKLFF	TGCGCCAGCAGCGGCGGAGGTGCAACTAATGAAAAACTGTTTTTT
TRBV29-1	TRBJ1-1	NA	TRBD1	CSGGTGAGENTEAFF	TGCAGCGGGGGAACAGGGGCTGGGGAGAACACTGAAGCTTTCTTT
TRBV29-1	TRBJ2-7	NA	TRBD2	CSAFGTSGGSYEQYF	TGCAGCGCTTTTGGGACTAGCGGGGGCTCCTACGAGCAGTACTTC
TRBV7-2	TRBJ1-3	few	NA	CASSQVVRASGNTIYF	TGTGCCAGCAGCCAAGTTGTCAGGGCGAGCGGAAACACCATATATTTT
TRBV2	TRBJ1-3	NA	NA	CASSLSRRGGNTIYF	TGTGCCAGCAGTTTATCCCGCAGGGGTGGAAACACCATATATTTT
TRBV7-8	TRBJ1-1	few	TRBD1	CASSLGRQQGAAFF	TGTGCCAGCAGCTTAGGGAGACAACAGGGGGCCGCTTTCTTT
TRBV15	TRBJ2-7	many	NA	CATSTGDSYEQYF	TGTGCCACCAGCACAGGGGACTCCTACGAGCAGTACTTC
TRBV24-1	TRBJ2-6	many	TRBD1	CATSDPTGSGANVLTF	TGTGCCACCAGTGACCCGACAGGGTCTGGGGCCAACGTCCTGACTTTC
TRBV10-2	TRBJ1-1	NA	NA	CAAAEGDGTEAFF	TGCGCCGCAGCAGAAGGGGACGGGACTGAAGCTTTCTTT
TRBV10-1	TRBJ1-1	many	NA	CASRASGDTEAFF	TGCGCCAGCCGCGCGAGTGGGGATACTGAAGCTTTCTTT
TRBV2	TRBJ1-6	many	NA	CASSDGGYSPLHF	TGTGCCAGCAGTGACGGAGGTTATTCACCCCTCCACTTT
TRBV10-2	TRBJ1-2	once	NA	CASSESILGGKGDYGYTF	TGCGCCAGCAGTGAGTCCATCCTGGGTGGCAAAGGAGACTATGGCTACACCTTC
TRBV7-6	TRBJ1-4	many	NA	CASSLGSGATNEKLFF	TGTGCCAGCAGCTTAGGGTCCGGAGCAACTAATGAAAAACTGTTTTTT
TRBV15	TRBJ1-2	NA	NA	CATSRDRSALCSVGDVAPSTF	NA
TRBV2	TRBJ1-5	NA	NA	CASSAISTSNQPQHF	TGTGCCAGCAGTGCTATATCTACTAGCAATCAGCCCCAGCATTTT
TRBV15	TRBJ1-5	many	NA	CATTFGGNQPQHF	TGTGCCACCACCTTTGGGGGCAATCAGCCCCAGCATTTT
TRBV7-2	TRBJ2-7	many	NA	CATGKDYEQYF	TGTGCGACCGGTAAGGACTACGAGCAGTACTTC
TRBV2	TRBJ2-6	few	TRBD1	CASSETGRLSGANVLTF	TGTGCCAGCAGTGAGACAGGGCGTCTCTCTGGGGCCAACGTCCTGACTTTC
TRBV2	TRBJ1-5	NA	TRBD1	CASSYSQGVNQPQHF	TGTGCCAGCAGTTACTCGCAGGGGGTGAATCAGCCCCAGCATTTT
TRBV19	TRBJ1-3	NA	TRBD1	CASSQGEDSGNTIYF	TGTGCCAGTAGTCAGGGGGAAGACTCTGGAAACACCATATATTTT
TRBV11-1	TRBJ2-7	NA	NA	CATWTSYEQYF	TGTGCTACATGGACTTCGTACGAGCAGTACTTC
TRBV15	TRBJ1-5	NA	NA	CATSSPDNQPQHF	TGTGCCACCAGCAGCCCCGACAATCAGCCCCAGCATTTT